The sequence of this T cell receptor beta chain was determined in a study of shared clonotypes between healthy human individuals. Study results and limitations: Against clonotypes common to all four donors, non-shared ones had lower generation probabilities.

The protocol was immunoSEQ multiplex PCR, while the TCRdb copy is restricted to in-frame clones and leaves out a portion. This sample has about 2.4 million clones; roughly 93% occur once, and the top ten carry roughly 0.36%. The CDR3 consists of 14 residues. The germline V and J ends were trimmed by 2 bases and 3 bases, with 10 bases remaining between them. Per the germline V gene, CDR1 is SQVTM and CDR2 is ANQGSEA. Regarding this clone: What it recognizes is unknown.

Sample: naive CD4+ T cells from PBMCs. Sample subset: CD45RA+ positively selected. The origin of this receptor is a young man in good health. Some clones in this sample may be carry-over from other donors' samples. The chain couples TRBV29-1 to TRBJ2-2; D unresolved. The CDR3 DNA follows: TGCAGCGTTGAAACCCCCGAAGACACCGGGGAGCTGTTTTTT. Encoded protein: CSVETPEDTGELFF.